The clone carrying this TCR beta chain was picked up a small number of times. CDR1 and CDR2 from the germline V gene are LNHDA and SQIVND (reference sequence). The CDR3 loop spans 15 amino acids. J gave up 2 bases and V 5 bases, and 7 bases lay outside the gene matches. The entry originates in a study of regulatory T cells in long-lasting Graves disease. The time point was: newly diagnosed GD, antithyroid drugs for less than 3 months. PBMCs were the source of the RNA used for TCR sequencing. The authors built TCR beta libraries using iRepertoire HTBI primers and Arm-PCR of CDR3 regions. TCRdb re-called the multiplex PCR reads through MiXCR, storing one row per CDR3 protein. The repertoire has about 430,000 distinct CDR3 sequences, about 15% of them found once; the top ten carry under 9%. The sample was also reused in another study, on T cells in Graves' hyperthyroidism and ophthalmopathy.

The TCR originated in a woman between 40 and 50 years old with Graves disease. Here the sequenced sample was peripheral blood mononuclear cells (PBMCs), taken at new diagnosis, from a patient treated with antithyroid drugs. The chain joins TRBV19 to TRBJ1-1; TRBD1 aligns across 8 bases. CDR3 nucleotides: TGTGCCAGTAGTTCCCGGACAGGGACCAACACTGAAGCTTTCTTT. Translated: CASSSRTGTNTEAFF.